This T cell receptor (beta chain) emerged from a study of blood T cell repertoires in COVID-19. CDR3 length: 14 amino acids. V lost 2 bases to trimming and J lost 12 bases, with 17 bases between them. Germline-derived CDR1 and CDR2 are LNHDA and SQIVND (reference sequence). Original processing methods: Reference gene primer amplification gave estimated nucleated cell counts. TCRdb keeps only in-frame clones here, not all; method: immunoSEQ multiplex PCR. V, J and clone size reflect that table, while D and trimming were determined from the DNA. This repertoire shows approximately 150,000 clones, around 89% found once; its top ten account for roughly 18%.

The material sequenced was peripheral blood. The V call is TRBV19, the J call TRBJ2-1; TRBD2 might be the D (7 bases). The sequence was collected from a man aged 45-65 years with active or convalescent COVID-19. This CDR3 is CASSIWASGGGQFF. In DNA form, the CDR3 reads TGTGCCAGTAGTATATGGGCTAGCGGAGGGGGGCAGTTCTTC.